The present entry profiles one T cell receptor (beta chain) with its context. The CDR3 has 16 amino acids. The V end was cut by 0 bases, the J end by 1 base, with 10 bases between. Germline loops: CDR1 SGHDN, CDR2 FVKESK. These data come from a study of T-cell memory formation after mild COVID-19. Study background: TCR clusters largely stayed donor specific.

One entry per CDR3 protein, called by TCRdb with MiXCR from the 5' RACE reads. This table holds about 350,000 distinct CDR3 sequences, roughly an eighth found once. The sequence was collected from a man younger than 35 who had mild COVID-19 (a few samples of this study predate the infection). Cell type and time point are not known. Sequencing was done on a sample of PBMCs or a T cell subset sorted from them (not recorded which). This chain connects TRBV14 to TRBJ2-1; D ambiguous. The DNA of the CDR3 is TGTGCCAGCAGCCAAGATAAGGTGAGGTCCTACAATGAGCAGTTCTTC. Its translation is CASSQDKVRSYNEQFF.